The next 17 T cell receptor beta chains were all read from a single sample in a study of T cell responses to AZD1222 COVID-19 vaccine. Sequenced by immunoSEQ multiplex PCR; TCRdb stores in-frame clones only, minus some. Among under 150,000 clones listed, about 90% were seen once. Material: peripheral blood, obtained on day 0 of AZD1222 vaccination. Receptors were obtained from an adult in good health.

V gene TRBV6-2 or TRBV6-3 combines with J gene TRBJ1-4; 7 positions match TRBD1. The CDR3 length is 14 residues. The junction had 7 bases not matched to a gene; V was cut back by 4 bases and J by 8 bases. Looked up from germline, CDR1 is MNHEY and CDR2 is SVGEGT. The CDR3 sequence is CASSFRDRGEKLFF. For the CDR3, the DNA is TGTGCCAGCAGTTTCCGGGACAGAGGGGAAAAACTGTTTTTT.

Written as DNA, the CDR3 is TGCGCCAGCAGCTCGAACGTACCCCAAGAGACCCAGTACTTC. This sequence encodes CASSSNVPQETQYF. V usage is TRBV5-1 and J usage is TRBJ2-5; unclear D gene. Germline V gene data show CDR1 as SGHRS and CDR2 as YFSETQ. The V gene lost 3 bases and the J gene lost 1 base, with 10 bases spanning the gap. The CDR3 runs to 14 residues.

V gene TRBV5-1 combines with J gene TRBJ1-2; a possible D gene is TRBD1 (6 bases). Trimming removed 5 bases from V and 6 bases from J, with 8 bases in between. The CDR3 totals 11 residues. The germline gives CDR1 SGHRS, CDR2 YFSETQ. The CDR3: CASSSGDGYTF. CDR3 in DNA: TGCGCCAGCAGTTCAGGGGATGGCTACACCTTC.

CDR3 DNA: TGCGCCAGCAGCCAAGCTAGGACAGGAAGCACCGGGGAGCTGTTTTTT. It specifies CASSQARTGSTGELFF. The J gene is TRBJ2-2, the V gene TRBV4-3, with 7 bases fitting TRBD1. V trimming: 1 base; J trimming: 4 bases; junction bases outside the gene matches: 6. This CDR3 comprises 16 residues. Looked up from germline, CDR1 is LGHNA and CDR2 is YSLEER.

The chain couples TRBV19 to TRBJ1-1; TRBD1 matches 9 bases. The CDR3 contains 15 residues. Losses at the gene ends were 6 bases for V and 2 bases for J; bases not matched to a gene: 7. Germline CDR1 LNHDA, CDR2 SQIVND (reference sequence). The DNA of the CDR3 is TGTGCCAGTAGAGAAGACAGGGGGGTTAACACTGAAGCTTTCTTT. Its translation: CASREDRGVNTEAFF.

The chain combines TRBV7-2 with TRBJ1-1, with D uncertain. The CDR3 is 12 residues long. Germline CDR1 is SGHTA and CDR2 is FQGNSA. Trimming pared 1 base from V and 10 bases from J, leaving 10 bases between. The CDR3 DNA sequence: TGTGCCAGCAGCTTAGGACGCCACGGAGCTTTCTTT. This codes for CASSLGRHGAFF.

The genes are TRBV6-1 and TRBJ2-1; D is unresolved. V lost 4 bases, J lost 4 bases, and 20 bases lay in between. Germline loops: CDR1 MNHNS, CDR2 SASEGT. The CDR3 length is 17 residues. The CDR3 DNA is TGTGCCAGCAGTGCCGACTTAAGACTCGAATATTACAATGAGCAGTTCTTC. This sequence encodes CASSADLRLEYYNEQFF.

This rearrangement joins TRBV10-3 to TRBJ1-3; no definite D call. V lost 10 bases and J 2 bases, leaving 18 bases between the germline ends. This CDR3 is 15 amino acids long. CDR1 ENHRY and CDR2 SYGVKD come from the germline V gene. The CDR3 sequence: CATTPGSYPGNTIYF. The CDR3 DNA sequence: TGTGCCACGACCCCCGGGAGTTATCCTGGAAACACCATATATTTT.

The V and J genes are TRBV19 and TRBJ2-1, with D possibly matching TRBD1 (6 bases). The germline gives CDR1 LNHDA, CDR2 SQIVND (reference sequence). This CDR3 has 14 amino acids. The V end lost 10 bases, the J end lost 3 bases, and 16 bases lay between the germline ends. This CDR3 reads CATKAGTNYNEQFF. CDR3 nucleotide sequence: TGTGCCACCAAGGCCGGGACAAACTACAATGAGCAGTTCTTC. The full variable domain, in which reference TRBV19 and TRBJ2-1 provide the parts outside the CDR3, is DGGITQSPKYLFRKEGQNVTLSCEQNLNHDAMYWYRQDPGQGLRLIYYSQIVNDFQKGDIAEGYSVSREKKESFPLTVTSAQKNPTAFYLCATKAGTNYNEQFFGPGTRLTVL.

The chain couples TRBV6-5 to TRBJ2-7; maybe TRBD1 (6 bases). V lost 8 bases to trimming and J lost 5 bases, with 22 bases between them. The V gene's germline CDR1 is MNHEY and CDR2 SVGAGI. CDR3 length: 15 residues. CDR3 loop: CASGSHREVLDEQYF. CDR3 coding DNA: TGTGCCAGCGGATCCCACAGGGAAGTTTTGGACGAGCAGTACTTC.

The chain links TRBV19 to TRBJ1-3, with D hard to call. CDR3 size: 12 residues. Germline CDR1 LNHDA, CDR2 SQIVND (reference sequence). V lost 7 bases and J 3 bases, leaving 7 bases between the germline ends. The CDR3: CASNSFGNTIYF. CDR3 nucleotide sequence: TGTGCCAGTAATTCATTTGGAAACACCATATATTTT. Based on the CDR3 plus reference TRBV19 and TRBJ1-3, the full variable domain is DGGITQSPKYLFRKEGQNVTLSCEQNLNHDAMYWYRQDPGQGLRLIYYSQIVNDFQKGDIAEGYSVSREKKESFPLTVTSAQKNPTAFYLCASNSFGNTIYFGEGSWLTVV.

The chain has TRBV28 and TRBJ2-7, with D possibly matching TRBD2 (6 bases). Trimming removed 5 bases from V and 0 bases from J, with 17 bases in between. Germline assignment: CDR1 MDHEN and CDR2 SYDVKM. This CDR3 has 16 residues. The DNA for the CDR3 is TGTGCCAGCAGTCGTTTGGGGGGTATCACCTCCTACGAGCAGTACTTC. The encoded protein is CASSRLGGITSYEQYF.

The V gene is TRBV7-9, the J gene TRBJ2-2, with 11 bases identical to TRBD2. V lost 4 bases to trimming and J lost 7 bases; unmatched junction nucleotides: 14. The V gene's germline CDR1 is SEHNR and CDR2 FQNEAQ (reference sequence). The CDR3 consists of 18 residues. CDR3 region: CASSYQGLAEPRVGELFF. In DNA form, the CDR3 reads TGTGCCAGCAGCTATCAGGGACTAGCGGAGCCAAGGGTCGGGGAGCTGTTTTTT. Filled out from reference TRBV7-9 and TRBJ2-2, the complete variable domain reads DTGVSQNPRHKITKRGQNVTFRCDPISEHNRLYWYRQTLGQGPEFLTYFQNEAQLEKSRLLSDRFSAERPKGSFSTLEIQRTEQGDSAMYLCASSYQGLAEPRVGELFFGEGSRLTVL.

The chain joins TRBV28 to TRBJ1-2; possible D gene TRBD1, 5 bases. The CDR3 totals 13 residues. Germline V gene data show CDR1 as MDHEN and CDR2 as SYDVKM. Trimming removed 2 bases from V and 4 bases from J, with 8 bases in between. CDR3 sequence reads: CASSLRQLYGYTF. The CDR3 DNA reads TGTGCCAGCAGTTTAAGACAGCTCTATGGCTACACCTTC.

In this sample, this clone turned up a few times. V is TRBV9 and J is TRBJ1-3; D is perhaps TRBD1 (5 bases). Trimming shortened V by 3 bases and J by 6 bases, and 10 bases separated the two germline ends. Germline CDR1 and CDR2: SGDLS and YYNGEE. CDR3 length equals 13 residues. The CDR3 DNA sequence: TGTGCCAGCAGCGCCCCGGGGGAAAACACCATATATTTT. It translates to CASSAPGENTIYF.

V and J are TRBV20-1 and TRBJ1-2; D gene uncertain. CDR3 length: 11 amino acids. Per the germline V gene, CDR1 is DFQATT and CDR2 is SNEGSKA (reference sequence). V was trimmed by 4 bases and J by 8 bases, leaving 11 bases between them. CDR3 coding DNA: TGCAGTGCTATGTGGGGAAGCGGCTACACCTTC. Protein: CSAMWGSGYTF.

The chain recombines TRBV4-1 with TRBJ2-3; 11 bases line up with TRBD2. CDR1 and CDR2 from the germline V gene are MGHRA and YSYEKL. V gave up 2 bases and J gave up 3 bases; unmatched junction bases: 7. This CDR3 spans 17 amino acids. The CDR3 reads CASSQIAGGPGTDTQYF. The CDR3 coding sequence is TGCGCCAGCAGCCAAATAGCGGGAGGGCCTGGGACAGATACGCAGTATTTT.